One TCR beta chain is described in this entry. This CDR3 has 18 amino acids. The junction had 18 bases not matched to a gene; V was cut back by 5 bases and J by 5 bases. CDR1 is SGHTA, CDR2 FQGNSA, per germline. Per the original methods: Nucleated cell counts were estimated from reference gene primer amplification. Some clones are missing from TCRdb's copy, which holds only in-frame ones; the method was immunoSEQ multiplex PCR. The V and J calls and clone size are taken from that table; D and trimming were inferred from the DNA. The sample contains 150,000 to 200,000 clones, around 83% of which appear only once. These data originate in a study of blood T cell repertoires in COVID-19. Across the study: COVID-19 samples, acute and convalescent, were from the United States, Italy and Spain. From T cells, B-cell-depleted T cells, or PBMCs came the material, which was cDNA or gDNA.

The TCR originated in a woman aged 45 to 65 with COVID-19, enrolled during active disease. V and J are TRBV7-2 and TRBJ2-5, with TRBD2 identical over 9 bases. The specimen sequenced was peripheral blood. As DNA, the CDR3 is TGTGCCAGCAGCACCCCCGCAGGGCGGGGGGGCCCGGCGGAGACCCAGTACTTC. Translation: CASSTPAGRGGPAETQYF.